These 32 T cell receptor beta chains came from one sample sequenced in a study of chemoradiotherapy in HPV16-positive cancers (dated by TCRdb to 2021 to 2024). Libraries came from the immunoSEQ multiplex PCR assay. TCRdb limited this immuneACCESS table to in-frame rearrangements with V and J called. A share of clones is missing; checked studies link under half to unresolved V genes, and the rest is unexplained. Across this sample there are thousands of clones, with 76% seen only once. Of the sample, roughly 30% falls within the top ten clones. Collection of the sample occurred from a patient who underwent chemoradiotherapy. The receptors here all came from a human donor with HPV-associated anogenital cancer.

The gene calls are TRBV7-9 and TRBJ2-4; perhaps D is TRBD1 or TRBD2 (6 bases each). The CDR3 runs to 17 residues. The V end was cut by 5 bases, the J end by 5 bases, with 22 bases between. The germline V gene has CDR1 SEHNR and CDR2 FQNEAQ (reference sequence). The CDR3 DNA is TGTGCCAGCAGCCCGGGAAGGGGGAGGTCAGAAGAAAACATTCAGTACTTC. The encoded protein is CASSPGRGRSEENIQYF. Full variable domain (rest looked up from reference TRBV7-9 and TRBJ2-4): DTGVSQNPRHKITKRGQNVTFRCDPISEHNRLYWYRQTLGQGPEFLTYFQNEAQLEKSRLLSDRFSAERPKGSFSTLEIQRTEQGDSAMYLCASSPGRGRSEENIQYFGAGTRLSVL.

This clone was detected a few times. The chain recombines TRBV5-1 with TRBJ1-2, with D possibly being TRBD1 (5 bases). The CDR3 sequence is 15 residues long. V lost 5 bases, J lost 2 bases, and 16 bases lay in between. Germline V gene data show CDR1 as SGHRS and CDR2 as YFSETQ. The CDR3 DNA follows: TGCGCCAGCAGTCTTACCTCCAGGGAGAACTATGGCTACACCTTC. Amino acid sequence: CASSLTSRENYGYTF.

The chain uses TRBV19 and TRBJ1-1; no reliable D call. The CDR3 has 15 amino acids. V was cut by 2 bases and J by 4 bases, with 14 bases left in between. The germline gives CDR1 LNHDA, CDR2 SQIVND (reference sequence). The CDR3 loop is CASSISGREGTEAFF. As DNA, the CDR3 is TGTGCCAGTAGTATATCTGGAAGAGAGGGCACTGAAGCTTTCTTT.

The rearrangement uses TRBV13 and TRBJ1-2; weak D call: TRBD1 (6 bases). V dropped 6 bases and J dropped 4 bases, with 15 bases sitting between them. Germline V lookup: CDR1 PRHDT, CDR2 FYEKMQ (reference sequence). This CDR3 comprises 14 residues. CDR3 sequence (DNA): TGTGCCAGCAGGCGGGGGGCTGTTTCCTATGGCTACACCTTC. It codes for CASRRGAVSYGYTF.

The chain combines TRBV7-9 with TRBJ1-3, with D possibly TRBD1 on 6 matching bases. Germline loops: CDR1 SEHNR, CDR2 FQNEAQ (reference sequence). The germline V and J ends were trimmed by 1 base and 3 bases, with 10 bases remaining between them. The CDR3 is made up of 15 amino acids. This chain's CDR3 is CASSLGGARGNTIYF. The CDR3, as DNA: TGTGCCAGCAGCTTAGGGGGGGCGCGTGGAAACACCATATATTTT.

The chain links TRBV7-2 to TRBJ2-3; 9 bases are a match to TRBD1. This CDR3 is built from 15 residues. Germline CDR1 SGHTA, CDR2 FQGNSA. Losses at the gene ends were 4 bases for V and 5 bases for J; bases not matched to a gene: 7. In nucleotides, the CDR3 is TGTGCCAGCAGCTCCACAGGGGGCGCAGGAGATACGCAGTATTTT. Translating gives CASSSTGGAGDTQYF.

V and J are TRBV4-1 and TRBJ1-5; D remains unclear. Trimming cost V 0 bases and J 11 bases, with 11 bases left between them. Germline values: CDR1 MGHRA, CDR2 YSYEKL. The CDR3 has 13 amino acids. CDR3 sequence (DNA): TGCGCCAGCAGCCAAGATTATCGTGGGTCCCAGCATTTT. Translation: CASSQDYRGSQHF.

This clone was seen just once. CDR3 amino acids: CASSAYGRERNEKLFF. CDR3 DNA sequence: TGTGCCAGCAGCGCGTACGGTAGGGAAAGAAATGAAAAACTGTTTTTT. This chain joins TRBV5-4 and TRBJ1-4; D unclear. CDR1 and CDR2 (germline): SGHNT, YYREEE (reference sequence). Trimming took off 4 bases at V and 5 bases at J, with 18 bases between the two ends. This CDR3 region has 16 residues.

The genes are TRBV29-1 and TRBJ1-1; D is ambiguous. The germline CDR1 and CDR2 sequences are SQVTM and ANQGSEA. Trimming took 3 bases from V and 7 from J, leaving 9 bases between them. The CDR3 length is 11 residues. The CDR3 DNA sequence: TGCAGCGTTGATTCATCCAGTGAAGCTTTCTTT. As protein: CSVDSSSEAFF.

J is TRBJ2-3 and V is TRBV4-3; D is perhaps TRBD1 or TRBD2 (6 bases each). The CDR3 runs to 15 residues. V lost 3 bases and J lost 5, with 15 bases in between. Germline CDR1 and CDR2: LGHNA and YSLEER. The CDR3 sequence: CASSQGGGGIDTQYF. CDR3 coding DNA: TGCGCCAGCAGCCAGGGGGGCGGCGGGATAGATACGCAGTATTTT.

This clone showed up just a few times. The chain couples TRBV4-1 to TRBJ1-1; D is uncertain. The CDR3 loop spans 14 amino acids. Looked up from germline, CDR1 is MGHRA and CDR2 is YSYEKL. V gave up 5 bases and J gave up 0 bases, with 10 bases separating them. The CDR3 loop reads CASSSPTMNTEAFF. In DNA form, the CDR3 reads TGCGCCAGCAGCTCACCGACAATGAACACTGAAGCTTTCTTT.

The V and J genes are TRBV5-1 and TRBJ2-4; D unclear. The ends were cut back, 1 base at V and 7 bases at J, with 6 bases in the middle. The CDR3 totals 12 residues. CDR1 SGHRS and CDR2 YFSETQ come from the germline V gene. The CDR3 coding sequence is TGCGCCAGCAGCTTGTTTAGCAACATTCAGTACTTC. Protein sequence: CASSLFSNIQYF.

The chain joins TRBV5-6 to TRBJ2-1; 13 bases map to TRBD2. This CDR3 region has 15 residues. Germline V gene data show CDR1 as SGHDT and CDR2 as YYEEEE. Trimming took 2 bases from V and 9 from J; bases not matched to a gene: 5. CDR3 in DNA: TGTGCCAGCAGCTTTCGACTAGCGGGAGGAGGTGAGCAGTTCTTC. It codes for CASSFRLAGGGEQFF.

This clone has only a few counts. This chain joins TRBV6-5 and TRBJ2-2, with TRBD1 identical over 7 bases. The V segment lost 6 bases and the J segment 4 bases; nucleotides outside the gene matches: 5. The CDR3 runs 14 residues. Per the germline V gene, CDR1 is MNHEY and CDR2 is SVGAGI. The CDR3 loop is CASRRQGRTGELFF. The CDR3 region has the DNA TGTGCCAGCAGGCGACAGGGTCGCACCGGGGAGCTGTTTTTT.

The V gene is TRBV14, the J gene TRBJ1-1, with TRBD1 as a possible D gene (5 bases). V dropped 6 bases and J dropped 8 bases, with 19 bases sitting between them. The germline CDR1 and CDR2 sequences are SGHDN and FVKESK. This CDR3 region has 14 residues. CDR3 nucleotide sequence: TGTGCCAGCAGGCCGTTCAGGGATACGGGGGAAGCTTTCTTT. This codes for CASRPFRDTGEAFF.

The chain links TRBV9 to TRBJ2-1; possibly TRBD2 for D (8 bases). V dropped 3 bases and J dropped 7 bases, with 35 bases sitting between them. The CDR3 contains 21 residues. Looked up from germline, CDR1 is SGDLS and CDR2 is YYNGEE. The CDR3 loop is CASSGRDRDLLAGRSVNEQFF. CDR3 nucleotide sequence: TGTGCCAGCAGCGGCCGGGACAGAGACCTCTTAGCGGGAAGGTCGGTAAATGAGCAGTTCTTC.

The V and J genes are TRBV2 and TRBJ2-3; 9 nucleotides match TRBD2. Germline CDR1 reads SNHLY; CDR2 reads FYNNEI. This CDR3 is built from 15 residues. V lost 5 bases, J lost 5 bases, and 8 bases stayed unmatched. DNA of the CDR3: TGTGCCAGCAGTTCCCTAGCGGGGACCCGAGATACGCAGTATTTT. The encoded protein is CASSSLAGTRDTQYF.

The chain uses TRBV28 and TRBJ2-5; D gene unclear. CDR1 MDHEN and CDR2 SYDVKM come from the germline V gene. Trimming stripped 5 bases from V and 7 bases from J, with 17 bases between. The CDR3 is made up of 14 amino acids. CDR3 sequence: CASSPQWVGLTQYF. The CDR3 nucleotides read TGTGCCAGCAGTCCTCAATGGGTCGGCCTGACCCAGTACTTC.

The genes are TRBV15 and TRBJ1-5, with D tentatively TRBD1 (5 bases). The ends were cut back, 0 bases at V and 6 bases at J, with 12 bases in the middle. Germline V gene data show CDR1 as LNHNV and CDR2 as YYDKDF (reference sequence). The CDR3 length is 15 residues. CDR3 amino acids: CATSRDSTGGQPQHF. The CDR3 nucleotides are TGTGCCACCAGCAGAGATAGCACCGGGGGTCAGCCCCAGCATTTT.

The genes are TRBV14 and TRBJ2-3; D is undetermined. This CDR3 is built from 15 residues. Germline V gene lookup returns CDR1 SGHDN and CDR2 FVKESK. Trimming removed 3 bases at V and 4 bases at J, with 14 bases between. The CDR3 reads CASSQFIAAADTQYF. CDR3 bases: TGTGCCAGCAGCCAGTTCATCGCGGCGGCAGATACGCAGTATTTT.

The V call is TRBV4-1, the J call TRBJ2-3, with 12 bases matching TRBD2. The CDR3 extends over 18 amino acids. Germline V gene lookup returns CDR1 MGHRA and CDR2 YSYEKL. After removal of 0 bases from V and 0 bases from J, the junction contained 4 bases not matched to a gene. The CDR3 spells CASSQDRGTSGSTDTQYF. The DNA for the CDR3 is TGCGCCAGCAGCCAAGATCGAGGGACTAGCGGGAGCACAGATACGCAGTATTTT.

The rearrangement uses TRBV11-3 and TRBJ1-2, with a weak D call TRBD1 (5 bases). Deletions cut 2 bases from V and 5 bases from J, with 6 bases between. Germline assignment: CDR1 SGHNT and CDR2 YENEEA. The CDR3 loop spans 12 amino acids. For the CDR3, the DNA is TGTGCCAGCAGCTTATCAGGGTATGGCTACACCTTC. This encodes CASSLSGYGYTF.

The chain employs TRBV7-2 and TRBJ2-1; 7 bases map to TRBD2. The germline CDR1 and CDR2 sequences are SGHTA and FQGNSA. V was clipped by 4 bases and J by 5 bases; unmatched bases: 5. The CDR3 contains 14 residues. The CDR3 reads CASSSPSGNNEQFF. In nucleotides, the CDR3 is TGTGCCAGCAGCTCCCCTAGCGGTAACAATGAGCAGTTCTTC.

The DNA for the CDR3 is TGCAGCGTTCAACTAGCCGAGACCCAGTACTTC. This encodes CSVQLAETQYF. V usage is TRBV29-1 and J usage is TRBJ2-5, with a weak D call TRBD2 (6 bases). Germline values: CDR1 SQVTM, CDR2 ANQGSEA. The CDR3 extends over 11 amino acids. The V gene lost 5 bases and the J gene lost 5 bases, with 9 bases spanning the gap.

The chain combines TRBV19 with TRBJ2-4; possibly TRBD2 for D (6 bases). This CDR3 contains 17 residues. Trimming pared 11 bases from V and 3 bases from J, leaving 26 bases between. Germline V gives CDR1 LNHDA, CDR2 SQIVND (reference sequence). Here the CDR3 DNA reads TGTGCCGGGGAGGAGGGTTCTCCAATCTTGAGCAAAAACATTCAGTACTTC. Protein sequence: CAGEEGSPILSKNIQYF.

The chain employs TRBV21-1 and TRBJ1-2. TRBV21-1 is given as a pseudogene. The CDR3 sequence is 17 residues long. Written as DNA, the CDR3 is TGTGCCAGCACCGAGGGGATCGTGGGGGGAGCTTTGTATGGCTACACCTTC. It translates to CASTEGIVGGALYGYTF.

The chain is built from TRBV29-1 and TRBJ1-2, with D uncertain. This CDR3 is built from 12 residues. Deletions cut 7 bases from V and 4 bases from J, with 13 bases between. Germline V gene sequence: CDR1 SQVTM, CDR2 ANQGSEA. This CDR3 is CSASPRVYGYTF. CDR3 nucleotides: TGCAGCGCCTCACCTCGGGTCTATGGCTACACCTTC. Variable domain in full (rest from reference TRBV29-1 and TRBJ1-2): SAVISQKPSRDICQRGTSLTIQCQVDSQVTMMFWYRQQPGQSLTLIATANQGSEATYESGFVIDKFPISRPNLTFSTLTVSNMSPEDSSIYLCSASPRVYGYTFGSGTRLTVV.

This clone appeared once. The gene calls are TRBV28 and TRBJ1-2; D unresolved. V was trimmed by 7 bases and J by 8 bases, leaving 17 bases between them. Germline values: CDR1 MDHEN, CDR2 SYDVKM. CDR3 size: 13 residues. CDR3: CASTTPPEFGYTF. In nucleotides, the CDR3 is TGTGCCAGCACCACCCCCCCGGAGTTCGGCTACACCTTC.

Here the CDR3 DNA reads TGCGCCAGCAGCTTGGTGCCGGGAGATACGAACACTGAAGCTTTCTTT. Translated, it gives CASSLVPGDTNTEAFF. The rearrangement links TRBV5-1 to TRBJ1-1; D gene ambiguous. V gave up 0 bases and J gave up 1 base, with 13 bases separating them. Germline V gives CDR1 SGHRS, CDR2 YFSETQ. This CDR3 spans 16 amino acids.

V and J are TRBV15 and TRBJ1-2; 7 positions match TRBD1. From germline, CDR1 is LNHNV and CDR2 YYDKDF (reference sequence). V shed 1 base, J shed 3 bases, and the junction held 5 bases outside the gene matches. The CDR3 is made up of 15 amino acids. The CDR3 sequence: CATSRGGQGDYGYTF. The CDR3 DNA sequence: TGTGCCACCAGCAGAGGGGGCCAGGGGGACTATGGCTACACCTTC.

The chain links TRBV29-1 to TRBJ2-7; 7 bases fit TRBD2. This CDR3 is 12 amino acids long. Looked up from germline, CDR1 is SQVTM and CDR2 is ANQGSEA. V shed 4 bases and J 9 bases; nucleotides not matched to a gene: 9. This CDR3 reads CSVGDPGGGQYV. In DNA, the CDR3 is TGCAGCGTTGGTGATCCGGGAGGCGGGCAGTACGTC.

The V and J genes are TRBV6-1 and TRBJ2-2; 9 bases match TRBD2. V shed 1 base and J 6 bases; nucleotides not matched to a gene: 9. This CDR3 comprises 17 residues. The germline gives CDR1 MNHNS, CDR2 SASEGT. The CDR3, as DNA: TGTGCCAGCAGTGAAGGGGTGAGGGTAGCGGGAGCCGGGGAGCTGTTTTTT. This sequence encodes CASSEGVRVAGAGELFF.